This T cell receptor beta chain was sequenced in a study of T cells after posttransplantation cyclophosphamide. Broader study findings: TRB clonality was highly associated with recipient CMV seropositivity and reactivation. Donor CD8+ memory clones often dominated recipient blood repertoires at later times.

Peripheral blood was collected from the related graft donor on the marrow donation day. With regard to this clone: Its antigen is still unknown.

This CDR3 has 14 amino acids. Germline values: CDR1 SGHTA, CDR2 FQGNSA. The V gene lost 5 bases and the J gene lost 7 bases, with 17 bases spanning the gap. Using immunoSEQ multiplex PCR, the repertoire was profiled, and TCRdb retains in-frame clones only, with some absent. Of several thousand clones in the sample, 89% were seen once. The sequence came from a woman in her fifties or sixties in good health, CMV-negative, and a related stem cell transplant donor. This chain joins TRBV7-2 and TRBJ1-2, with a possible D match to TRBD1 (6 bases). The sequencing input was memory CD4+ T cells sorted from PBMCs. CDR3 coding DNA: TGTGCCAGCAGCCACGGCGGTGGGGGGGCTGGCTACACCTTC. Translating it yields CASSHGGGGAGYTF.